This is a list of T cell receptor beta chains from one sample in a study of blood T cell repertoires in COVID-19. Sequencing used immunoSEQ multiplex PCR; TCRdb keeps in-frame clones, though not all of them. The sample includes more than 150,000 clones, around 85% seen only once; the top ten take 20%. The sequenced sample was peripheral blood. Every receptor here comes from a man in his 70s with active or convalescent COVID-19. Both conserved end residues are part of each CDR3. D genes are given only for firm matches. Some rows have no size entry. The others give once, few or many, or a class for an expanded clone.

J gene | D gene | V gene | clone size | CDR3 DNA | CDR3 protein
TRBJ1-1 | TRBD1 | TRBV5-6 | once | TGTGCCAGCAGCTTGGCCGGACAGGGTAGGTCTGAAGCTTTCTTT | CASSLAGQGRSEAFF
TRBJ2-3 | TRBD2 | TRBV19 | - | TGTGCCAGTAGGGGACTCGCGGGAGACCCCACAGATACGCAGTATTTT | CASRGLAGDPTDTQYF
TRBJ1-6 | TRBD1 | TRBV12-3/TRBV12-4 | - | TGTGCCAGCCAAACAGGGGGCGGTTCACCCCTCCACTTT | CASQTGGGSPLHF
TRBJ1-1 | - | TRBV10-2 | - | TGCGCCAGCAGTGGTTACGGGACATACACTGAAGCTTTCTTT | CASSGYGTYTEAFF
TRBJ1-1 | - | TRBV30 | - | TGTGCCTGGATTAGAGGCCCAGGGCTGAACACTGAAGCTTTCTTT | CAWIRGPGLNTEAFF
TRBJ1-5 | TRBD1 | TRBV18 | - | TGTGCCAGCTCACTCACAGGGGGCCGCAATCAGCCCCAGCATTTT | CASSLTGGRNQPQHF
TRBJ1-2 | - | TRBV5-1 | - | TGCGCCAGCGGCCGGGTGGCGGGTTTTAGTTATGGCTACACCTTC | CASGRVAGFSYGYTF
TRBJ1-4 | TRBD1 | TRBV18 | - | TGTGCCGGCGGACAGGGAGCTAATGAAAAACTGTTTTTT | CAGGQGANEKLFF
TRBJ2-3 | - | TRBV15 | - | TGTGCCACCAGCAGAGATTGGAACGGAGGATTGACGGATACGCAGTATTTT | CATSRDWNGGLTDTQYF
TRBJ1-2 | TRBD1 | TRBV7-9 | - | TGTGCCAGCAGCTTCGGGGGCCCGGGACAGGGCAAAATAAGGAGTGGCTACACCTTC | CASSFGGPGQGKIRSGYTF
TRBJ2-3 | TRBD1 | TRBV29-1 | - | TGCAGCGTTGGTGACAGGGGGCCGATAGATACGCAGTATTTT | CSVGDRGPIDTQYF
TRBJ2-2 | - | TRBV10-1 | few | TGCGCCAGCAGTGGTCCGACCGGGGAGCTGTTTTTT | CASSGPTGELFF
TRBJ1-5 | TRBD1 | TRBV6-5 | once | TGTGCCAGCAGTTGGGACAGGAGTCAGCCCCAGCATTTT | CASSWDRSQPQHF
TRBJ2-1 | TRBD2 | TRBV18 | - | TGTGCCAGCTCAGTGGTGCGGGAGGCTGAGCAGTTCTTC | CASSVVREAEQFF
TRBJ1-6 | - | TRBV15 | once | TGTGCCACCAGCAGCAGGGTAAATAATTCACCCCTCCACTTT | CATSSRVNNSPLHF
TRBJ1-2 | TRBD1 | TRBV7-6 | - | TGTGCCAGCAGCTTGTACCCGGGACAGGGGGAGGTACAACTGTATGGCTACACCTTC | CASSLYPGQGEVQLYGYTF
TRBJ2-5 | TRBD1 | TRBV12-5 | - | TGTGCTAGTGGTTGGGGACAGGGGGAGACCCAGTACTTC | CASGWGQGETQYF
TRBJ1-3 | - | TRBV28 | - | TGTGCCAGTTGGCACAGGTCCTCTGGAAACACCATATATTTT | CASWHRSSGNTIYF
TRBJ1-2 | TRBD1 | TRBV3-1/TRBV3-2 | - | TGTGCCAGCAGCCAACTCCAAACAGGGGACTATGGCTACACCTTC | CASSQLQTGDYGYTF
TRBJ1-5 | - | TRBV19 | few | TGTGCCAGTAGTATTGGCCAGAGCAATCAGCCCCAGCATTTT | CASSIGQSNQPQHF
TRBJ1-1 | TRBD1 | TRBV15 | - | TGTGCCACCAGCAGGGGGGAACAGGGGGCGATTGAAGCTTTCTTT | CATSRGEQGAIEAFF
TRBJ1-1 | TRBD1 | TRBV3-1/TRBV3-2 | - | TGTGCCAGCAGCCTCACCGGACAGGACCCTGAAGCTTTCTTT | CASSLTGQDPEAFF
TRBJ1-2 | - | TRBV18 | once | TGTGCCAGCCGCCGGGTGAGCTATGGCTACACCTTC | CASRRVSYGYTF
TRBJ1-1 | - | TRBV9 | - | TGTGCCAGCAGCGTAGTAGGAGACAGCCCTGAAGCTTTCTTT | CASSVVGDSPEAFF
TRBJ1-2 | TRBD1 | TRBV27 | - | TGTGCCAGCAGTGGACCGGGACAGGCAGTAAGCGGCTACACCTTC | CASSGPGQAVSGYTF
TRBJ2-6 | - | TRBV2 | - | TGTGCCAGCAGTGAAGAGGGGTATGCCGGGGCCAACGTCCTGACTTTC | CASSEEGYAGANVLTF
TRBJ2-7 | TRBD2 | TRBV2 | - | TGTGCCAGCAGTGGACTAGCGGGAGTCTACGAGCAGTACTTC | CASSGLAGVYEQYF
TRBJ1-5 | TRBD1 | TRBV6-1 | - | TGTGCCAGCAGTGAGGGGACAGGCAGGAGCAATCAGCCCCAGCATTTT | CASSEGTGRSNQPQHF
TRBJ1-1 | TRBD1 | TRBV18 | - | TGTGCCAGCTCACCACCGCAGGCAGGGGGCATGAACACTGAAGCTTTCTTT | CASSPPQAGGMNTEAFF
TRBJ2-3 | TRBD2 | TRBV5-6 | - | TGTGCCAGCAGCTTGACGGGGGGGATTACAGATACGCAGTATTTT | CASSLTGGITDTQYF
TRBJ1-2 | TRBD1 | TRBV6-2/TRBV6-3 | once | TGTGCCAGCAGCCTTGGACAGGCGGCTGGCTACACCTTC | CASSLGQAAGYTF
TRBJ2-7 | TRBD1 | TRBV19 | - | TGTGCCAGTAGTATAGGGGGCGGGACAGGGAACTACGAGCAGTACTTC | CASSIGGGTGNYEQYF
TRBJ1-2 | - | TRBV6-2/TRBV6-3 | - | TGTGCCAGCAGCCACCAGGTCCAGGCGGGAGGCTACACCTTC | CASSHQVQAGGYTF
TRBJ1-2 | TRBD1 | TRBV7-9 | - | TGTGCCAGCAGTTTCGAGGGACAGGGGAATGGCTACACCTTC | CASSFEGQGNGYTF
TRBJ1-2 | TRBD1 | TRBV6-5 | - | TGTGCCAGCAGAAGACAGGGAGTAGAGGGCTACACCTTC | CASRRQGVEGYTF
TRBJ1-2 | TRBD1 | TRBV6-5 | - | TGTGCCAGCAGTCACCAAGGGACAGGTCCTTTTGGCTACACCTTC | CASSHQGTGPFGYTF
TRBJ2-6 | - | TRBV19 | - | TGTGCCAGTAGTAATCGTGGCAGTTCCCGTGGGGCCAACGTCCTGACTTTC | CASSNRGSSRGANVLTF
TRBJ1-2 | - | TRBV2 | - | TGTGCCAGCATCGGGGTCTCCCCCCTGGACTATGGCTACACCTTC | CASIGVSPLDYGYTF
TRBJ2-1 | - | TRBV27 | - | TGTGCCAGCAGTTTACGGTGGAGCTCCTACAATGAGCAGTTCTTC | CASSLRWSSYNEQFF
TRBJ2-5 | - | TRBV5-5 | - | TGTGCCAGCAGCTTGGTTCCAGCGACCCAAGAGACCCAGTACTTC | CASSLVPATQETQYF
TRBJ2-1 | - | TRBV10-3 | - | TGTGCCATCCAGCGCGAGCGACTCTATGAGCAGTTCTTC | CAIQRERLYEQFF
TRBJ1-1 | - | TRBV25-1 | - | TGTGCCAGCAGTGATTGGATAACCGAACAGGCCGACACTGAAGCTTTCTTT | CASSDWITEQADTEAFF
TRBJ2-5 | - | TRBV5-8 | - | TGTGCCAGCAGCTACCAGGGGAGGGGAAGGAAGACCCAGTACTTC | CASSYQGRGRKTQYF
TRBJ2-2 | TRBD1 | TRBV28 | few | TGTGCCAGCAGTTCGGGACAGGGTGACACCGGGGAGCTGTTTTTT | CASSSGQGDTGELFF
TRBJ1-1 | TRBD1 | TRBV9 | once | TGTGCCAGCAGCGCACTTGGAGGGACAGGGGGAACTGAAGCTTTCTTT | CASSALGGTGGTEAFF
TRBJ2-7 | TRBD2 | TRBV6-6 | - | TGTGCCAGCAGTCCGGAGCGGGGGGCGCTCCTTGGACTAGGCTCCTACGAGCAGTACTTC | CASSPERGALLGLGSYEQYF
TRBJ2-1 | TRBD1 | TRBV28 | - | TGTGCCAGCAGTTTTCGACAGGGGGCCGCCAATGAGCAGTTCTTC | CASSFRQGAANEQFF
TRBJ2-7 | - | TRBV11-2 | - | TGTGCCAGCAGCTTAGAGGTCGGGACCTACGAGCAGTACTTC | CASSLEVGTYEQYF
TRBJ2-7 | - | TRBV27 | - | TGTGCCAGCAGTCTCCAGGTTGCCTACGAGCAGTACTTC | CASSLQVAYEQYF
TRBJ1-2 | - | TRBV30 | - | TGTGCCTGGAGCGGTTCTAACTATGGCTACACCTTC | CAWSGSNYGYTF
TRBJ2-1 | - | TRBV27 | - | TGTGCCAGCCGCCGGGACTTCTCAACCTCCTACAATGAGCAGTTCTTC | CASRRDFSTSYNEQFF
TRBJ1-2 | - | TRBV30 | - | TGTGCCTGGGCCCTGGCGGAACCTATCTATGGCTACACCTTC | CAWALAEPIYGYTF
TRBJ1-1 | TRBD1 | TRBV5-1 | few | TGCGCCAGCAGCTCCCCCGGGACAGCCTTCATGAACACTGAAGCTTTCTTT | CASSSPGTAFMNTEAFF
TRBJ2-7 | TRBD1 | TRBV11-2 | - | TGTGCCAGCAGCCTCCACGGACAGGGCCAGTTCGGATCGCAGTACTTC | CASSLHGQGQFGSQYF